Listed below are T cell receptor delta chains from one sample, sequenced in a study of gamma-delta T cells after stem cell transplantation. TCRdb reprocessed the RT-PCR reads through CATT. The table includes 13,000 or so delta-chain clones, 30% to 35% detected once. Sequences were obtained from gamma-delta T cells. These receptors were collected from a human donor. It is not recorded whose cells these are; they may come from a transplant donor. The CDR3 runs from the conserved cysteine through the conserved F or W. Fields, in order: D gene, clone size, J gene, V gene, CDR3 protein, CDR3 DNA. A D gene is named only where the DNA matches it firmly. Rows give clone size only sometimes, using once, few, many, or a class for an expanded clone.

>TRDD3|NA|TRDJ1|TRDV1
CALGTKGQAPFTGGYTDKLIF
TGTGCTCTTGGCACAAAAGGGCAAGCCCCTTTTACTGGGGGATACACCGATAAACTCATCTTT
>TRDD3|NA|TRDJ3|TRDV1
CALGDLTGGYKARDTRQMFF
TGTGCTCTTGGGGATCTTACTGGGGGATACAAGGCCCGGGACACCCGACAGATGTTTTTC
>TRDD3|NA|TRDJ3|TRDV2
CACDTDWGSLYPRHLFF
TGTGCCTGTGACACGGACTGGGGGTCCTTGTACCCCCGACATCTGTTTTTC
>TRDD3|NA|TRDJ1|TRDV1
CALGELAILGDTGQLIF
TGTGCTCTTGGGGAACTAGCTATTCTGGGGGATACCGGACAACTCATCTTT
>TRDD3|NA|TRDJ1|TRDV3
CAFTPSCTGGRRDTDKLIF
TGTGCCTTTACGCCCTCCTGTACTGGGGGACGACGGGACACCGATAAACTCATCTTT
>NA|NA|TRDJ1|TRDV1
CALGEIPPQGGKLIF
TGTGCTCTTGGGGAGATCCCTCCACAGGGTGGTAAACTCATCTTT
>NA|NA|TRDJ1|TRDV2
CACDTGSHCVYFLLAKGKLIF
TGTGCCTGTGACACAGGATCACATTGCGTTTACTTTTTACTCGCCAAGGGTAAACTCATCTTT
>TRDD3|NA|TRDJ3|TRDV2
CACDLLLSGGQSSWDTRQMFF
TGTGCCTGTGACCTCCTGCTCTCTGGGGGACAAAGCTCCTGGGACACCCGACAGATGTTTTTC
>TRDD3|NA|TRDJ1|TRDV3
CAFPIGLPPAYWGPYTDKLIF
TGTGCCTTCCCCATCGGCCTTCCCCCTGCTTACTGGGGGCCCTACACCGATAAACTCATCTTT
>NA|NA|TRDJ1|TRDV1
CALGELGLYTDKLIF
TGTGCTCTTGGGGAACTGGGGCTGTACACCGATAAACTCATCTTT
>NA|medium-sized|TRDJ3|TRDV2
CACDWGSWDTRQMFF
TGTGCCTGTGACTGGGGCTCCTGGGACACCCGACAGATGTTTTTC
>TRDD3|NA|TRDJ1|TRDV1
CALGGNVSSPYWGSPLCTDKLIF
TGTGCTCTTGGGGGGAACGTTTCTTCCCCTTACTGGGGGAGCCCCTTATGCACCGATAAACTCATCTTT
>TRDD3|NA|TRDJ1|TRDV3
CAWSTGGYRLTDKLIF
TGTGCCTGGAGTACTGGGGGATACCGTCTGACCGATAAACTCATCTTT
>TRDD3|few|TRDJ1|TRDV1
CALGEFCLPGTGGYADKLIF
TGTGCTCTTGGGGAGTTTTGTCTTCCCGGTACTGGGGGATACGCCGATAAACTCATCTTT
>TRDD3|NA|TRDJ3|TRDV2
CACDTGWGNSWDTRQMFF
TGTGCCTGTGACACCGGCTGGGGGAACTCCTGGGACACCCGACAGATGTTTTTC
>NA|NA|TRDJ3|TRDV2
CACDTIWGTWDTRQMFF
TGTGCCTGTGACACCATCTGGGGTACCTGGGACACCCGACAGATGTTTTTC
>TRDD3|few|TRDJ1|TRDV1
CALGELPGWGIQGDKLIF
TGTGCTCTTGGGGAACTTCCCGGCTGGGGGATACAGGGCGATAAACTCATCTTT
>TRDD3|NA|TRDJ1|TRDV2
CACDTGKGLMGTGGRYTDKLIF
TGTGCCTGTGACACCGGTAAAGGATTGATGGGTACTGGGGGCCGATACACCGATAAACTCATCTTT
>TRDD3|NA|TRDJ2|TRDV2
CACEMLGAKSAAQLFF
TGTGCCTGTGAGATGCTGGGGGCCAAATCGGCAGCACAACTCTTCTTT
>TRDD3|medium-sized|TRDJ2|TRDV2
CACDPVGEALTAQLFF
TGTGCCTGTGACCCTGTGGGGGAGGCGCTGACAGCACAACTCTTCTTT
>TRDD3|few|TRDJ3|TRDV3
CAWSLGDLSWDTRQMFF
TGTGCCTGGAGTCTGGGGGACCTCTCCTGGGACACCCGACAGATGTTTTTC
>TRDD3|NA|TRDJ2|TRDV1
CALGERYPTGGYRGEPLTAQLFF
TGTGCTCTTGGGGAACGGTACCCCACGGGGGGATATAGGGGTGAGCCATTGACAGCACAACTCTTCTTT
>TRDD3|NA|TRDJ2|TRDV1
CALGDPLPFPQLGDTALTAQLFF
TGTGCTCTTGGGGATCCCCTCCCCTTCCCCCAACTGGGGGATACGGCTTTGACAGCACAACTCTTCTTT
>TRDD3|NA|TRDJ3|TRDV2
CACDLLGDKNSWDTRQMFF
TGTGCCTGTGACCTACTGGGGGATAAAAACTCCTGGGACACCCGACAGATGTTTTTC
>NA|NA|TRDJ2|TRDV2
CACDALGSPLTAQLFF
TGTGCCTGTGACGCCCTGGGGAGTCCTTTGACAGCACAACTCTTCTTT
>TRDD3|medium-sized|TRDJ2|TRDV2
CACDWGMTAQLFF
TGTGCCTGTGACTGGGGGATGACAGCACAACTCTTCTTT
>TRDD3|few|TRDJ3|TRDV2
CACDTVLGVHSWDTRQMFF
TGTGCCTGTGACACCGTTCTGGGGGTGCACTCCTGGGACACCCGACAGATGTTTTTC
>NA|medium-sized|TRDJ1|TRDV2
CACGGVLYTDKLIF
TGTGCCTGTGGGGGAGTACTGTACACCGATAAACTCATCTTT
>NA|NA|TRDJ1|TRDV3
CASLEERKTDKLIF
TGTGCCTCTTTAGAAGAACGAAAGACCGATAAACTCATCTTT
>NA|few|TRDJ1|TRDV2
CACDPWGSSDKLIF
TGTGCCTGTGACCCCTGGGGATCCTCCGATAAACTCATCTTT
>NA|few|TRDJ1|TRAV29/DV5
CAARYFLLGGQYTDKLIF
TGTGCAGCAAGATACTTCCTACTGGGGGGCCAGTACACCGATAAACTCATCTTT
>NA|few|TRDJ1|TRDV2
CACDTGDWGYGATDKLIF
TGTGCCTGTGACACGGGTGATTGGGGCTACGGGGCCACCGATAAACTCATCTTT